The following is a TCR beta chain sequence with its context. The antigen remains undetermined. This same CDR3 is encoded by further DNA sequences in the sample. The entry originates in a study of graft-versus-host responses after intestinal transplantation. Germline V CDR1 and CDR2: MNHEY, SVGAGI. The V and J ends lost 5 bases and 5 bases respectively, with 6 bases between them. The CDR3 sequence is 11 residues long. Here immunoSEQ multiplex PCR was the method, and the copy in TCRdb shows in-frame clones only, minus some. This table holds around 100,000 clones, 90% to 95% found once. This sample comprised unstimulated CD8+ T cells sorted from spleen or lymph node cells, obtained before intestinal transplant. V usage is TRBV6-5 and J usage is TRBJ1-1, with TRBD1 as a possible D gene (5 bases). This clonotype originated in a human donor who received an intestinal transplant. The CDR3 is CASSRGTEAFF. CDR3 sequence (DNA): TGTGCCAGCAGTCGGGGGACTGAAGCTTTCTTT.